One sample yielded the 4 T cell receptor beta chains listed below, sequenced in a study of shared clonotypes between healthy human individuals. TCRdb's table, derived via immunoSEQ multiplex PCR, lists solely in-frame clones and lacks some. The sample gives around 510,000 clones, about 80% of which show up once; more than 10% is in the top ten. What was sequenced was PBMCs. The receptors originated from a woman aged 40 to 50 in good health. Some clones in this sample may be carry-over from other donors' samples.

This chain uses TRBV18 with TRBJ2-1; 10 bases map to TRBD2. Trimming at V came to 4 bases and at J to 4 bases, leaving 4 bases not matched to a gene. This CDR3 has 15 amino acids. CDR1 and CDR2 from the germline V gene are KGHSH and LQKENI. CDR3 DNA sequence: TGTGCCAGCTCACTGCCAGCGGGAGGGTACAATGAGCAGTTCTTC. Translation: CASSLPAGGYNEQFF.

This chain links TRBV6-4 with TRBJ2-1; 7 bases fit TRBD2. The CDR3 runs 14 residues. CDR1 is MRHNA, CDR2 SNTAGT, per germline. After removal of 5 bases from V and 8 bases from J, the junction contained 9 bases not matched to a gene. DNA for the CDR3: TGTGCCAGCAGTTCGGCGGGAGAGGTGGATGAGCAGTTCTTC. Its protein product is CASSSAGEVDEQFF.

The V gene is TRBV10-3, the J gene TRBJ2-1; D perhaps matches TRBD2 (6 bases). Germline lookup yields CDR1 ENHRY and CDR2 SYGVKD. The CDR3 totals 15 residues. V was shortened by 11 bases and J by 0 bases, with 17 bases between the two germline ends. CDR3 amino acids: CASRRESSSYNEQFF. CDR3 DNA: TGTGCCTCTCGCCGGGAGTCGAGCTCCTACAATGAGCAGTTCTTC.

The rearrangement uses TRBV5-6 and TRBJ2-7; possibly TRBD1 for D (5 bases). This CDR3 contains 13 residues. V was clipped by 3 bases and J by 7 bases, with 14 bases between them. CDR1 SGHDT and CDR2 YYEEEE come from the germline V gene. The CDR3 here is CASSYTGAGEQYF. As DNA, the CDR3 is TGTGCCAGCAGCTATACAGGAGCCGGGGAGCAGTACTTC.